This entry features one TCR beta chain sequence. What it recognizes is unknown. Sequencing was at deep level. It was across several immunoSEQ plates that each subset's genomic DNA was evenly split. TCRdb's table, derived via immunoSEQ multiplex PCR, lists solely in-frame clones and lacks some. The repertoire has approximately 460,000 clones, roughly four fifths of them found once; the top ten carry about 12%. The CDR3 consists of 18 residues. Germline lookup yields CDR1 SGHTA and CDR2 FQGTGA. J was trimmed by 4 bases and V by 4 bases; bases with no gene match: 11. The source of the sample is a study of shared clonotypes between healthy human individuals. Study observations and caveats: It was anticipated that sequencing depth would influence how many clonotypes donors shared.

The TCR sequence derives from a woman aged 40 to 50 in good health. Some clones in this sample may be carry-over from other donors' samples. The V and J genes are TRBV7-3 and TRBJ2-2; 11 bases are shared with TRBD2. Sequenced: PBMCs. The CDR3 here is CASSSFTLAGGITGELFF. For the CDR3, the DNA is TGTGCCAGCAGCTCCTTTACGCTAGCGGGAGGTATCACCGGGGAGCTGTTTTTT.